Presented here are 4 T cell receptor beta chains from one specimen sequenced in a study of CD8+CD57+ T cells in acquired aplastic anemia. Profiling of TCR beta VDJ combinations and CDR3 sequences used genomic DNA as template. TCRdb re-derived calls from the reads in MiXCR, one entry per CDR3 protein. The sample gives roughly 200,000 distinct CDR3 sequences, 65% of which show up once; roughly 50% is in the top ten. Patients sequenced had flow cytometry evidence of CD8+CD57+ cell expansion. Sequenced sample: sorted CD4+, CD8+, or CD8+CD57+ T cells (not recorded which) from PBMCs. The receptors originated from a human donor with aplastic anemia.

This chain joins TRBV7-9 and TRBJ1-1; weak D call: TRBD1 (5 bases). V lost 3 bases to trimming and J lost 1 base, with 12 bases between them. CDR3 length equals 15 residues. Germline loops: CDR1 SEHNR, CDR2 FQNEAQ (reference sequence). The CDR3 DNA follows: TGTGCCAGCAGCTTTATAGACAGCCCGAACACTGAAGCTTTCTTT. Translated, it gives CASSFIDSPNTEAFF.

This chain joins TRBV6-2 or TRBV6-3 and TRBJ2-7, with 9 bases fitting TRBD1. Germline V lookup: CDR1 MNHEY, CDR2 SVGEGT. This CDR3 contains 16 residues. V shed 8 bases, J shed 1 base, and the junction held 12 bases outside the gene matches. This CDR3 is CASLGQGVTVSYEQYF. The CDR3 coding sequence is TGTGCCAGCCTGGGACAGGGTGTCACAGTTTCCTACGAGCAGTACTTC.

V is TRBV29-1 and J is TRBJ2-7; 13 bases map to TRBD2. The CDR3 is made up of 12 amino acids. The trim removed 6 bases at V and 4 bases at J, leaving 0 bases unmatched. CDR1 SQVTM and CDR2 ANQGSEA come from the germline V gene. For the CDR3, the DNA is TGCAGCGTGGGACTAGCGGGATACGAGCAGTACTTC. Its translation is CSVGLAGYEQYF.

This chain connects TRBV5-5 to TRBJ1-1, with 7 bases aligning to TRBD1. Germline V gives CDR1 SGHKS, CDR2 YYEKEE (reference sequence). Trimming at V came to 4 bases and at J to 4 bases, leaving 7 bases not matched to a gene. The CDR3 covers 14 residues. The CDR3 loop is CASSATGPATEAFF. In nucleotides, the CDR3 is TGTGCCAGCAGCGCGACAGGGCCGGCCACTGAAGCTTTCTTT.